The next 16 T cell receptor beta chains were all read from a single sample in a study of beta chain features in type 1 diabetes. Their antigens remain unidentified. TCRB transcripts that were expressed got sequenced, as all of the isolated RNA had been reverse transcribed. Profiled with immunoSEQ multiplex PCR; TCRdb holds only in-frame clones, not every one. The sample carries 640,000 or so clones, roughly 13% recorded once. Broader study findings: Shortening that was moderate but significant affected the TCRB CDR3s of Type 1 diabetes patients in all four CD4+ subsets.

Sequenced material: naive CD4+ T cells from blood. The origin of the receptors is a man younger than 35 with type 1 diabetes.

The chain links TRBV6-1 to TRBJ2-1, with D possibly matching TRBD2 (5 bases). This CDR3 region has 13 residues. V was trimmed by 5 bases and J by 4 bases, leaving 9 bases between them. In germline, CDR1 is MNHNS, CDR2 SASEGT. CDR3 amino acids: CASSLGRYNEQFF. The CDR3 DNA sequence: TGTGCCAGCAGTTTGGGGAGATACAATGAGCAGTTCTTC.

The chain combines TRBV10-3 with TRBJ2-5; D unresolved. This CDR3 has 14 amino acids. Germline V gene data show CDR1 as ENHRY and CDR2 as SYGVKD. With 2 bases removed from V and 5 bases from J, the gap between germline ends came to 12 bases. CDR3 nucleotides: TGTGCCATCAGTGAGGTCAACTCAGGCGAGACCCAGTACTTC. Translation: CAISEVNSGETQYF.

A remark on this clone: One end of the junction fails to match germline, which may point to a read error. The chain employs TRBV4-2 and TRBJ2-1; TRBD2 aligns across 10 bases. In germline, CDR1 is LGHNA, CDR2 YNFKEQ. The CDR3 extends over 16 amino acids. The CDR3 DNA sequence: TGTGCCAGCGGCCAGCTTCACCTAGCGGGGGATAATGAGCAGTTCTTC. Amino acid sequence: CASGQLHLAGDNEQFF.

The CDR3 is CAWSGAGGEAFF. In DNA form, the CDR3 reads TGTGCCTGGAGTGGCGCAGGGGGAGAAGCTTTCTTT. This chain links TRBV30 with TRBJ1-1, with 7 bases lining up with TRBD1. The CDR3 runs to 12 residues. The V gene end was trimmed by 1 base and the J gene end by 8 bases; junction bases not matched to a gene: 4. Germline V CDR1 and CDR2: GTSNPN, SVGIG (reference sequence). Variable domain in full (rest from reference TRBV30 and TRBJ1-1): SQTIHQWPATLVQPVGSPLSLECTVEGTSNPNLYWYRQAAGRGLQLLFYSVGIGQISSEVPQNLSASRPQDRQFILSSKKLLLSDSGFYLCAWSGAGGEAFFGQGTRLTVV.

This clone has more than one count but fewer than ten. V usage is TRBV30 and J usage is TRBJ2-2; D unclear. CDR1 GTSNPN and CDR2 SVGIG come from the germline V gene (reference sequence). V gave up 3 bases and J gave up 13 bases, with 18 bases separating them. This CDR3 is 13 amino acids long. The CDR3 is CAWSRTPIGGLFF. The CDR3 DNA follows: TGTGCCTGGAGCAGAACTCCGATCGGTGGGCTGTTTTTT. Full variable domain (missing parts from reference TRBV30 and TRBJ2-2): SQTIHQWPATLVQPVGSPLSLECTVEGTSNPNLYWYRQAAGRGLQLLFYSVGIGQISSEVPQNLSASRPQDRQFILSSKKLLLSDSGFYLCAWSRTPIGGLFFGEGSRLTVL.

This clone was counted between two and nine times. The chain couples TRBV11-2 to TRBJ1-2; D gene uncertain. V shed 1 base and J shed 11 bases, with 23 bases lying between them. There are 16 residues in the CDR3. Germline V gives CDR1 SGHAT, CDR2 FQNNGV. The CDR3 DNA reads as TGTGCCAGCAGCTTAGCCATGTACATACGGACGGGAGGGTACACCTTC. It is translated as CASSLAMYIRTGGYTF.

This rearrangement joins TRBV4-3 to TRBJ2-7, with D tentatively TRBD1 (7 bases). Germline V gene lookup returns CDR1 LGHNA and CDR2 YSLEER. V lost 0 bases and J lost 1, with 22 bases in between. The CDR3 totals 19 residues. CDR3 region: CASSQEIQGGGPNSYEQYF. CDR3 nucleotides: TGCGCCAGCAGCCAAGAGATCCAGGGGGGAGGACCTAATTCCTACGAGCAGTACTTC.

This chain connects TRBV6-6 to TRBJ1-2, with 7 nucleotides matching TRBD1. CDR3 length equals 16 residues. CDR1 is MNHNY, CDR2 SVGAGI, per germline (reference sequence). Germline trimming cut 6 bases from V and 4 bases from J; bases unmatched to any gene: 14. Written as DNA, the CDR3 is TGTGCCAGCAGCCGAACAGGGGACACATTCTCCTATGGCTACACCTTC. Protein product: CASSRTGDTFSYGYTF.

This clone was detected only a few times. This sequence joins TRBV18 and TRBJ2-1, with 9 bases lining up with TRBD1. The CDR3 extends over 14 amino acids. Germline V CDR1 and CDR2: KGHSH, LQKENI. V shed 7 bases and J 10 bases; nucleotides not matched to a gene: 11. In DNA, the CDR3 is TGTGCCAGCTACTTGGGGACAGGGAACCAAGAGCAGTTCTTC. Translating it yields CASYLGTGNQEQFF.

About this clone: The junction does not match germline at one end; this may be a read error. The chain employs TRBV6-6 and TRBJ2-7; 11 bases are shared with TRBD2. Germline V CDR1 and CDR2: MNHNY, SVGAGI (reference sequence). CDR3 length equals 13 residues. DNA for the CDR3: TGTGCCAGCAGTTACTCCTTACTAGCGGGGGCTAACTTC. Its translation is CASSYSLLAGANF.

The chain recombines TRBV4-3 with TRBJ2-7; D perhaps matches TRBD2 (6 bases). The CDR3 loop spans 15 amino acids. Trimming cost V 4 bases and J 1 base, with 14 bases left between them. Germline V CDR1 and CDR2: LGHNA, YSLEER. The CDR3 sequence: CASSPGGTQSYEQYF. Written as DNA, the CDR3 is TGCGCCAGCAGCCCTGGGGGGACCCAATCCTACGAGCAGTACTTC.

This clone has only a few counts. The chain uses TRBV30 and TRBJ2-7, with a possible D match to TRBD2 (5 bases). The CDR3 length is 13 residues. V was cut by 1 base and J by 1 base, with 8 bases left in between. The germline V gene has CDR1 GTSNPN and CDR2 SVGIG (reference sequence). CDR3 coding DNA: TGTGCCTGGAGTGGTACGGGATCCTACGAGCAGTACTTC. It is translated as CAWSGTGSYEQYF.

This clone turned up a few times. J is TRBJ1-1 and V is TRBV9, with a weak D call TRBD1 (5 bases). The CDR3 is 14 residues long. Germline V CDR1 and CDR2: SGDLS, YYNGEE. The ends were cut back, 4 bases at V and 1 base at J, with 11 bases in the middle. The CDR3 region is CASSFGTGNTEAFF. The CDR3 nucleotides are TGTGCCAGCAGCTTCGGGACGGGGAACACTGAAGCTTTCTTT.

This clone was detected only a few times. CDR3 sequence (DNA): TGTGCCATCGGACAGGGGGACACCGGGGAGCTGTTTTTT. As protein: CAIGQGDTGELFF. This chain links TRBV2 with TRBJ2-2, with 10 bases that match TRBD1. In germline, CDR1 is SNHLY, CDR2 FYNNEI. The CDR3 runs to 13 residues. V was pared by 10 bases and J by 3 bases, with 2 bases of the junction left unmatched.

The chain joins TRBV7-3 to TRBJ2-1; a possible D gene is TRBD2 (5 bases). The V end lost 2 bases, the J end lost 10 bases, and 15 bases lay between the germline ends. The germline CDR1 and CDR2 sequences are SGHTA and FQGTGA. The CDR3 has 14 amino acids. The CDR3 DNA reads TGTGCCAGCAGCTTACGCGGGCGGGCGGAGGAGCAGTTCTTC. Protein product: CASSLRGRAEEQFF.

The chain recombines TRBV10-3 with TRBJ2-5, with D possibly TRBD2 on 5 matching bases. V was pared by 0 bases and J by 4 bases, with 15 bases between. CDR1 is ENHRY and CDR2 is SYGVKD in the germline V gene. CDR3 size: 16 residues. The CDR3 spells CAISESIPGVRETQYF. CDR3 DNA: TGTGCCATCAGTGAGTCGATCCCCGGGGTCAGAGAGACCCAGTACTTC.